This T cell receptor (beta chain) was documented in a study of PD-1 blockade in classical Hodgkin lymphoma. Study-level background: On a schedule of every 2 weeks, patients received nivolumab 3 mg/kg intravenously.

Germline V CDR1 and CDR2: SGHTA, FQGNSA. This CDR3 has 15 amino acids. The V and J ends lost 1 base and 1 base respectively, with 5 bases between them. Data came from immunoSEQ multiplex PCR; TCRdb stores just in-frame clones and leaves some out. Of about 31,000 clones listed, roughly 82% are singletons. This sample's time point: cycle 4 day 1 (C4D1), after about 6 weeks of nivolumab. In every patient, relapse followed autologous stem cell transplantation, while exposure to brentuximab vedotin differed. The receptor comes from a human donor with classical Hodgkin lymphoma. The chain combines TRBV7-2 with TRBJ1-6; tentatively, D is TRBD1 (5 bases). Sample: peripheral blood mononuclear cells (PBMCs), taken before the fourth cycle of nivolumab. CDR3 bases: TGTGCCAGCAGCTTAGAGGGGTCCTATAATTCACCCCTCCACTTT. Amino acid sequence: CASSLEGSYNSPLHF.